This T cell receptor (beta chain) came from a study of Graves' ophthalmopathy and Graves' hyperthyroidism. Germline V gene data show CDR1 as KGHDR and CDR2 as SFDVKD. CDR3 length equals 13 residues. V gave up 4 bases and J gave up 6 bases, with 10 bases separating them. RNA transcripts provided the template for amplifying TCR beta CDR3 regions. Investigators did first-round RT-PCR with HTBI primers, then second-round multiplex PCR. TCRdb independently ran MiXCR on the multiplex PCR reads; one entry per CDR3 protein. In the table there are about 660,000 distinct CDR3 sequences, roughly 39% of which are singletons. PBMCs stemmed from around 9.1 ml of fresh peripheral blood. Note on this clonotype: The antigen is not known.

Findings of the study overall: Detected in blood as well were most expanded thyroid clonotypes with frequency above 0.001. A classifier, a 13-signature model, separated ophthalmopathy from stable hyperthyroidism with about 88% sensitivity and about 82% specificity.

The clonotype comes from an adult man with Graves' ophthalmopathy. The sample taken for sequencing was peripheral blood. This sequence joins TRBV24-1 and TRBJ2-3; no definite D call. This chain's CDR3 is CATSDKTSDTQYF. In nucleotides, the CDR3 is TGTGCCACCAGTGACAAGACATCGGATACGCAGTATTTT.